These 21 T cell receptor beta chains were sequenced from one sample in a study of radiation and T cells in renal cell carcinoma (dated by TCRdb to 2018 to 2021). Receptor libraries were prepared by the immunoSEQ multiplex PCR assay. As stored in TCRdb, this immuneACCESS dataset retains in-frame rearrangements with V and J assigned. A fraction of the clones does not appear; measured against another copy, unresolved V genes explain less than half of the discrepancy, and the remainder lacks a known reason. The sample table holds roughly 14,000 clones, of which less than 75% were seen once. The ten largest account for 15% to 20% of the sample. Read against the paper, the sample's time point label means: tumor resected at nephrectomy. The treatment or condition label here, explained by the study, means: treatment-naive control, cytoreductive nephrectomy. This sample comprised tumor tissue, obtained from a patient whose treatment was nephrectomy without radiotherapy. Every receptor here comes from a man in his 60s with renal cell carcinoma.

J is TRBJ1-5 and V is TRBV19; the D is unclear. V lost 0 bases and J lost 7, with 7 bases in between. Per germline, CDR1 LNHDA and CDR2 SQIVND (reference sequence). This CDR3 is built from 13 residues. CDR3 nucleotide sequence: TGTGCCAGTAGTATAGATTCAGTGCAGCCCCAGCATTTT. This codes for CASSIDSVQPQHF.

The rearrangement links TRBV9 to TRBJ2-1, with D unresolved. V was pared by 0 bases and J by 12 bases, with 16 bases between. Germline lookup yields CDR1 SGDLS and CDR2 YYNGEE. The CDR3 totals 14 residues. The CDR3, as DNA: TGTGCCAGCAGCGTAGATACAGATACTCAAGGGCAGTTCTTC. Protein product: CASSVDTDTQGQFF.

This chain connects TRBV7-6 to TRBJ2-3, with D tentatively TRBD2 (7 bases). Trimming took off 5 bases at V and 3 bases at J, with 15 bases between the two ends. The germline CDR1 and CDR2 sequences are SGHVS and FNYEAQ. The CDR3 loop spans 15 amino acids. Here the CDR3 reads CASSQGGGGTDTQYF. The CDR3 bases are TGTGCCAGCAGCCAAGGAGGGGGAGGGACAGATACGCAGTATTTT.

The rearrangement joins TRBV7-9 to TRBJ1-6; TRBD1 agrees at 9 bases. V gave up 1 base and J gave up 10 bases; unmatched junction bases: 5. Germline loops: CDR1 SEHNR, CDR2 FQNEAQ (reference sequence). The CDR3 contains 15 residues. This CDR3 reads CASSLGLGQGSPLHF. As DNA, the CDR3 is TGTGCCAGCAGCTTAGGACTGGGACAGGGATCACCCCTCCACTTT. Combining the CDR3 with reference TRBV7-9 and TRBJ1-6 gives the whole variable domain DTGVSQNPRHKITKRGQNVTFRCDPISEHNRLYWYRQTLGQGPEFLTYFQNEAQLEKSRLLSDRFSAERPKGSFSTLEIQRTEQGDSAMYLCASSLGLGQGSPLHFGNGTRLTVT.

The gene calls are TRBV15 and TRBJ1-2; D is perhaps TRBD1 (5 bases). The CDR3 has 13 residues. V lost 5 bases, J lost 8 bases, and 15 bases lay in between. Germline CDR1 and CDR2: LNHNV and YYDKDF (reference sequence). DNA of the CDR3: TGTGCCACCAGCCTCGGGACCTTGGGGGGCTACACCTTC. Translated, it gives CATSLGTLGGYTF.

This chain uses TRBV7-2 with TRBJ1-3, with a tentative D call TRBD1 (6 bases). Deletions cut 11 bases from V and 0 bases from J, with 14 bases between. This CDR3 region has 14 residues. Germline assignment: CDR1 SGHTA and CDR2 FQGNSA. This chain's CDR3 is CAVGGTSSGNTIYF. CDR3 sequence (DNA): TGTGCCGTGGGGGGCACGAGCTCTGGAAACACCATATATTTT.

The V call is TRBV29-1, the J call TRBJ2-6; D unclear. Germline-derived CDR1 and CDR2 are SQVTM and ANQGSEA. CDR3 length equals 13 residues. V was clipped by 3 bases and J by 0 bases, with 3 bases between them. CDR3 bases: TGCAGCGTTGACAGCTCTGGGGCCAACGTCCTGACTTTC. Protein sequence: CSVDSSGANVLTF.

This clone turned up a few times. This sequence joins TRBV27 and TRBJ2-1; 7 bases align to TRBD2. Germline V gene lookup returns CDR1 MNHEY and CDR2 SMNVEV (reference sequence). The junction had 11 bases not matched to a gene; V was cut back by 6 bases and J by 3 bases. The CDR3 runs 16 residues. The DNA of the CDR3 is TGTGCCAGCAGCCCCGGGGCGGGAGTAATCTACAATGAGCAGTTCTTC. It yields the protein CASSPGAGVIYNEQFF.

V gene TRBV9 combines with J gene TRBJ2-7; D is perhaps TRBD2 (6 bases). CDR1 and CDR2 (germline): SGDLS, YYNGEE. V shed 0 bases and J shed 4 bases, with 14 bases lying between them. The CDR3 has 15 residues. CDR3 in amino acids: CASSVVGGEGYEQYF. CDR3 bases: TGTGCCAGCAGCGTAGTCGGGGGAGAAGGTTACGAGCAGTACTTC.

The chain joins TRBV6-6 to TRBJ2-1, with 7 bases that match TRBD2. CDR3 length: 16 amino acids. From germline, CDR1 is MNHNY and CDR2 SVGAGI (reference sequence). V lost 0 bases and J lost 6; bases outside the gene matches: 8. The CDR3 here is CASSYSVGGPINEQFF. The CDR3 DNA reads TGTGCCAGCAGTTACTCGGTGGGAGGGCCAATCAATGAGCAGTTCTTC.

This clone has only a few counts. The chain combines TRBV6-5 with TRBJ2-1; 9 positions match TRBD2. Germline trimming cut 6 bases from V and 9 bases from J; bases unmatched to any gene: 12. CDR3 length: 15 amino acids. CDR1 MNHEY and CDR2 SVGAGI come from the germline V gene. The CDR3 here is CASSPPRGGEGEQFF. In DNA form, the CDR3 reads TGTGCCAGCAGCCCCCCACGCGGGGGGGAAGGTGAGCAGTTCTTC.

The gene calls are TRBV5-4 and TRBJ2-7; 8 nucleotides agree with TRBD2. Trimming cost V 3 bases and J 5 bases; bases outside gene matches: 7. This CDR3 contains 14 residues. Per germline, CDR1 SGHNT and CDR2 YYREEE (reference sequence). CDR3 amino acids: CASSYSGRFNEQYF. CDR3 in DNA: TGTGCCAGCAGCTACAGCGGGAGATTCAACGAGCAGTACTTC.

J is TRBJ2-7 and V is TRBV2; D possibly corresponds to TRBD1 (6 bases). From germline, CDR1 is SNHLY and CDR2 FYNNEI. This CDR3 has 14 residues. Trimming took off 6 bases at V and 4 bases at J, with 16 bases between the two ends. In nucleotides, the CDR3 is TGTGCCAGCAGAGTACAGGGAAATTCTTACGAGCAGTACTTC. Protein: CASRVQGNSYEQYF.

The V gene is TRBV11-2, the J gene TRBJ2-1; D uncertain. Germline V gene lookup returns CDR1 SGHAT and CDR2 FQNNGV. The CDR3 covers 15 residues. Deletions cut 1 base from V and 0 bases from J, with 7 bases between. The CDR3 nucleotides read TGTGCCAGCAGCTTAGGTAGGAGCTCCTACAATGAGCAGTTCTTC. Translation: CASSLGRSSYNEQFF.

The V gene is TRBV7-8, the J gene TRBJ2-2; the D is unclear. V was pared by 10 bases and J by 0 bases, with 3 bases between. Germline V gives CDR1 SGHVS, CDR2 FQNEAQ. CDR3 length: 11 amino acids. CDR3 nucleotide sequence: TGTGCCACCGCGAACACCGGGGAGCTGTTTTTT. Protein: CATANTGELFF. Filled out from reference TRBV7-8 and TRBJ2-2, the complete variable domain reads GAGVSQSPRYKVAKRGQDVALRCDPISGHVSLFWYQQALGQGPEFLTYFQNEAQLDKSGLPSDRFFAERPEGSVSTLKIQRTQQEDSAVYLCATANTGELFFGEGSRLTVL.

V gene TRBV7-2 combines with J gene TRBJ2-1; 9 bases map to TRBD1. This CDR3 has 18 amino acids. The V segment lost 3 bases and the J segment 4 bases; nucleotides outside the gene matches: 13. Germline CDR1 and CDR2: SGHTA and FQGNSA. In nucleotides, the CDR3 is TGTGCCAGCAGCTTCGGACAGGGGTCGCTCTATGGGTACAATGAGCAGTTCTTC. Amino acid sequence: CASSFGQGSLYGYNEQFF.

This clone was seen only once. This rearrangement joins TRBV11-3 to TRBJ2-7; D uncertain. The V and J ends lost 3 bases and 3 bases respectively, with 9 bases between them. The CDR3 contains 13 residues. The germline V gene has CDR1 SGHNT and CDR2 YENEEA. The CDR3 spells CASSFGRGYEQYF. CDR3 sequence (DNA): TGTGCCAGCAGCTTTGGTAGAGGCTACGAGCAGTACTTC.

For this clone: Germline and junction disagree at one end, which may indicate a read error. The J gene is TRBJ2-2, the V gene TRBV7-7; 9 bases are a match to TRBD2. This CDR3 has 15 residues. The germline CDR1 and CDR2 sequences are SSHAT and FNYEAQ (reference sequence). The CDR3 sequence: CASSPGSGGHRELFF. DNA of the CDR3: TGTGCTAGCAGCCCCGGGAGCGGGGGGCACCGGGAGCTGTTTTTT.

The V and J genes are TRBV12-5 and TRBJ2-1; TRBD1 matches 9 bases. This CDR3 has 14 residues. CDR1 and CDR2 from the germline V gene are LGHNT and FRNRAP. Trimming took 5 bases from V and 7 from J; bases not matched to a gene: 6. In DNA form, the CDR3 reads TGTGCTAGTGGTACGGGGACAGGGAGGAATGAGCAGTTCTTC. It translates to CASGTGTGRNEQFF. Using reference TRBV12-5 and TRBJ2-1 for the parts outside the CDR3, the full variable domain is DARVTQTPRHKVTEMGQEVTMRCQPILGHNTVFWYRQTMMQGLELLAYFRNRAPLDDSGMPKDRFSAEMPDATLATLKIQPSEPRDSAVYFCASGTGTGRNEQFFGPGTRLTVL.

The chain uses TRBV7-9 and TRBJ1-5; D gene uncertain. CDR3 length: 15 residues. CDR1 and CDR2 from the germline V gene are SEHNR and FQNEAQ (reference sequence). V lost 3 bases and J 3 bases, leaving 12 bases between the germline ends. The CDR3 spells CASSLEGGYNQPQHF. In nucleotides, the CDR3 is TGTGCCAGCAGCTTGGAAGGCGGATACAATCAGCCCCAGCATTTT.

This clone is medium-sized in the sample. V is TRBV6-4 and J is TRBJ2-1, with 11 bases lining up with TRBD2. Losses at the gene ends were 3 bases for V and 4 bases for J; bases not matched to a gene: 2. The CDR3 length is 15 residues. The V gene's germline CDR1 is MRHNA and CDR2 SNTAGT. CDR3 coding DNA: TGTGCCAGCAGTGAGACTAGCGGGGAATACAATGAGCAGTTCTTC. Translated, it gives CASSETSGEYNEQFF.